The 32 T cell receptor beta chains given below trace back to one sample, sequenced in a study of identical twins. TCRdb ran MiXCR on the 5' RACE reads and lists one entry per CDR3 protein. The data contain hundreds of thousands of distinct CDR3 sequences, 20% to 25% of them singletons. These data were likewise used in another study, on yellow fever vaccine responses in identical twins.

The sequenced sample was CD4+ T cells sorted from blood. All receptors come from a young woman in good health.

As DNA, the CDR3 is TGCGCCAGCAGCCAAGATAGCGGGAACTCCTACAATGAGCAGTTCTTC. Translated, it gives CASSQDSGNSYNEQFF. The chain has TRBV4-1 and TRBJ2-1, with 8 bases fitting TRBD2. V gave up 0 bases and J gave up 0 bases; unmatched junction bases: 1. The CDR3 sequence is 16 residues long. Germline V CDR1 and CDR2: MGHRA, YSYEKL.

The chain joins TRBV9 to TRBJ2-1; TRBD2 matches at 10 bases. The CDR3 length is 15 residues. The germline V gene encodes CDR1 SGDLS and CDR2 YYNGEE. V was pared by 2 bases and J by 7 bases, with 6 bases of the junction left unmatched. As DNA, the CDR3 is TGTGCCAGCAGCGTCAGCGGGAGGGCGGGTAATGAGCAGTTCTTC. This sequence encodes CASSVSGRAGNEQFF.

This clonotype was seen only a few times. J is TRBJ2-3 and V is TRBV4-1, with D perhaps TRBD2 (5 bases). The CDR3 loop spans 15 amino acids. Germline values: CDR1 MGHRA, CDR2 YSYEKL. Trimming pared 6 bases from V and 0 bases from J, leaving 13 bases between. The CDR3 DNA follows: TGCGCCAGCAGTAGCGCTACGTCGAGCACAGATACGCAGTATTTT. Protein product: CASSSATSSTDTQYF.

The chain links TRBV9 to TRBJ2-6; unclear D gene. Trimming took 5 bases from V and 2 from J, leaving 8 bases between them. The CDR3 runs 14 residues. Germline CDR1 reads SGDLS; CDR2 reads YYNGEE. This chain's CDR3 is CASSNYAGANVLTF. In DNA form, the CDR3 reads TGTGCCAGCAGTAATTACGCTGGGGCCAACGTCCTGACTTTC.

The CDR3 DNA reads TGCAGCTCGAAACAGGGGACTACCAATGAGCAGTTCTTC. This translates into CSSKQGTTNEQFF. The chain is built from TRBV29-1 and TRBJ2-1, with D possibly being TRBD1 or TRBD2 (7 bases each). CDR1 is SQVTM, CDR2 ANQGSEA, per germline. V lost 8 bases and J 6 bases, leaving 17 bases between the germline ends. The CDR3 spans 13 residues.

This clonotype was counted between two and nine times. This chain uses TRBV12-3 or TRBV12-4 with TRBJ2-1; D call uncertain. V lost 3 bases to trimming and J lost 9 bases, with 21 bases between them. The CDR3 runs to 16 residues. The CDR3 DNA reads as TGTGCCAGCAGTTTCCTGGCGACCCAACGAACCGGTGAGCAGTTCTTC. Its protein is CASSFLATQRTGEQFF.

Many counts were recorded for this clonotype. The chain links TRBV5-1 to TRBJ2-5; possible D gene TRBD2, 5 bases. Per germline, CDR1 SGHRS and CDR2 YFSETQ. The V end lost 1 base, the J end lost 2 bases, and 6 bases lay between the germline ends. This CDR3 contains 13 residues. This CDR3 reads CASSLTRQETQYF. The CDR3 DNA reads as TGCGCCAGCAGCTTGACTAGGCAAGAGACCCAGTACTTC.

This clonotype was found a few times. The rearrangement links TRBV11-2 to TRBJ2-7; 15 nucleotides match TRBD2. CDR3 length: 18 residues. J was trimmed by 4 bases and V by 10 bases; bases with no gene match: 17. Germline V CDR1 and CDR2: SGHAT, FQNNGV. CDR3: CATKPVRTSGRALYEQYF. CDR3 bases: TGTGCCACCAAGCCGGTACGGACTAGCGGGAGGGCCTTGTACGAGCAGTACTTC.

The table lists this clonotype with a few counts. The rearrangement links TRBV6-1 to TRBJ1-5, with D unresolved. Trimming left V 2 bases short and J 5 bases short, with 1 base between. CDR3 length: 11 residues. The germline CDR1 and CDR2 sequences are MNHNS and SASEGT. The CDR3 spells CASSEHQPQHF. The CDR3 nucleotides are TGTGCCAGCAGTGAACATCAGCCCCAGCATTTT.

The genes are TRBV6-2 or TRBV6-3 and TRBJ2-1; TRBD1 or TRBD2 may be the D gene (5 bases each). This CDR3 has 17 residues. CDR1 is MNHEY, CDR2 SVGEGT, per germline. Trimming left V 4 bases short and J 4 bases short, with 20 bases between. CDR3 amino acids: CASSSFSEGKLYNEQFF. CDR3 coding DNA: TGTGCCAGCAGTTCGTTTAGTGAGGGGAAGCTGTACAATGAGCAGTTCTTC.

The J gene is TRBJ1-2, the V gene TRBV24-1, with 8 bases fitting TRBD1. V lost 4 bases to trimming and J lost 4 bases; unmatched junction nucleotides: 4. The CDR3 has 14 residues. The germline V gene has CDR1 KGHDR and CDR2 SFDVKD. The CDR3 is CATSEPDRGYGYTF. CDR3 nucleotides: TGTGCCACCAGTGAACCCGACAGGGGCTATGGCTACACCTTC.

The V call is TRBV14, the J call TRBJ2-2; D might be TRBD1 or TRBD2, each matching 5 bases. V lost 2 bases to trimming and J lost 6 bases, with 13 bases between them. CDR1 is SGHDN and CDR2 is FVKESK in the germline V gene. The CDR3 spans 15 residues. The DNA for the CDR3 is TGTGCCAGCAGCCAATTAAGAGGGGCCGCCGGGGAGCTGTTTTTT. It translates to CASSQLRGAAGELFF.

The rearrangement joins TRBV7-9 to TRBJ2-2; no firm D call. The germline V and J ends were trimmed by 5 bases and 7 bases, with 17 bases remaining between them. This CDR3 contains 15 residues. Germline V gene sequence: CDR1 SEHNR, CDR2 FQNEAQ (reference sequence). The CDR3 region is CASSGSSGPNGELFF. CDR3 DNA: TGTGCCAGCAGCGGAAGTTCTGGACCCAACGGGGAGCTGTTTTTT.

The sample holds a few counts of this clonotype. The chain joins TRBV12-3 or TRBV12-4 to TRBJ2-1; D may be TRBD2 (5 bases). V gave up 5 bases and J gave up 6 bases, with 11 bases separating them. The CDR3 runs 13 residues. CDR3 bases: TGTGCCAGCAGTCCCTCCAGCGGCAATGAGCAGTTCTTC. Amino acid sequence: CASSPSSGNEQFF.

The chain uses TRBV25-1 and TRBJ1-2; possible D gene TRBD1, 6 bases. V was trimmed by 4 bases and J by 4 bases, leaving 10 bases between them. The CDR3 sequence is 13 residues long. Germline values: CDR1 MGHDK, CDR2 SYGVNS. CDR3 sequence reads: CASSVGRGYGYTF. CDR3 in DNA: TGTGCCAGCAGTGTTGGCAGGGGCTATGGCTACACCTTC.

Ten or more counts support this clonotype. V gene TRBV12-3 or TRBV12-4 combines with J gene TRBJ2-2; 9 positions match TRBD2. The CDR3 spans 17 residues. After removal of 2 bases from V and 1 base from J, the junction contained 5 bases not matched to a gene. Written as DNA, the CDR3 is TGTGCCAGCAGTTTATTGGCAGCGGGAGGGAACACCGGGGAGCTGTTTTTT. It codes for CASSLLAAGGNTGELFF.

This clonotype was seen a few times. The chain combines TRBV12-3 or TRBV12-4 with TRBJ1-2; D not resolved. V dropped 8 bases and J dropped 8 bases, with 15 bases sitting between them. The CDR3 covers 12 residues. CDR3 region: CASEGSGGGYTF. The CDR3 coding sequence is TGTGCCAGCGAGGGCAGCGGAGGAGGCTACACCTTC.

This chain connects TRBV20-1 to TRBJ2-7, with D possibly matching TRBD2 (6 bases). Germline CDR1 reads DFQATT; CDR2 reads SNEGSKA (reference sequence). CDR3 length: 14 residues. Between the trimmed V and J ends, which lost 0 bases and 1 base, there was a span of 10 bases. CDR3 amino acids: CSARDKGGSYEQYF. CDR3 sequence (DNA): TGCAGTGCTAGAGACAAAGGAGGGTCCTACGAGCAGTACTTC.

This clonotype was seen a handful of times. The chain uses TRBV4-1 and TRBJ2-3; 9 bases line up with TRBD1. There are 19 residues in the CDR3. Germline trimming cut 0 bases from V and 2 bases from J; bases unmatched to any gene: 12. The germline V gene has CDR1 MGHRA and CDR2 YSYEKL. CDR3 DNA: TGCGCCAGCAGCCAAGAATGGTTGTGGGGACAGGGTGACACAGATACGCAGTATTTT. It encodes CASSQEWLWGQGDTDTQYF.

V is TRBV11-3 and J is TRBJ2-3; TRBD1 matches 11 bases. V gave up 5 bases and J gave up 2 bases; unmatched junction bases: 6. The CDR3 spans 16 residues. Germline V gene lookup returns CDR1 SGHNT and CDR2 YENEEA. CDR3 loop: CASSQGQGGLTDTQYF. In DNA form, the CDR3 reads TGTGCCAGCAGCCAGGGACAGGGGGGCCTCACAGATACGCAGTATTTT.

The chain couples TRBV27 to TRBJ2-4; D may be TRBD2 (7 bases). The ends were cut back, 3 bases at V and 6 bases at J, with 12 bases in the middle. The germline CDR1 and CDR2 sequences are MNHEY and SMNVEV (reference sequence). The CDR3 spans 14 residues. The CDR3 DNA is TGTGCCAGCAGTTTGGCAGGGGAGGGAAACATTCAGTACTTC. It yields the protein CASSLAGEGNIQYF.

The J gene is TRBJ2-5, the V gene TRBV20-1; possibly TRBD1 for D (6 bases). The germline V gene encodes CDR1 DFQATT and CDR2 SNEGSKA (reference sequence). The germline V and J ends were trimmed by 0 bases and 7 bases, with 18 bases remaining between them. The CDR3 runs to 15 residues. The CDR3 loop reads CSARDPGTRAGTQYF. CDR3 DNA sequence: TGCAGTGCTAGAGACCCCGGGACACGGGCGGGGACCCAGTACTTC.

The V call is TRBV5-1, the J call TRBJ2-1, with TRBD2 matching 7 bases. Trimming removed 5 bases from V and 3 bases from J; junction bases left unmatched: 14. This CDR3 comprises 17 residues. Germline lookup yields CDR1 SGHRS and CDR2 YFSETQ. The CDR3 nucleotides are TGCGCCAGCAGTCCTGGCTGGGGGGGTGACAACTACAATGAGCAGTTCTTC. This codes for CASSPGWGGDNYNEQFF. The full variable domain, in which reference TRBV5-1 and TRBJ2-1 provide the parts outside the CDR3, is KAGVTQTPRYLIKTRGQQVTLSCSPISGHRSVSWYQQTPGQGLQFLFEYFSETQRNKGNFPGRFSGRQFSNSRSEMNVSTLELGDSALYLCASSPGWGGDNYNEQFFGPGTRLTVL.

This clonotype was observed a handful of times. This chain links TRBV12-3 or TRBV12-4 with TRBJ1-5; 9 bases align to TRBD1. The V and J ends lost 5 bases and 4 bases, in that order; junction bases with no gene match: 6. The length of the CDR3 is 15 residues. CDR3 in DNA: TGTGCCAGCAGTAGGTTAGACAGGGGGAATCAGCCCCAGCATTTT. Encoded protein: CASSRLDRGNQPQHF.

This clonotype was detected ten times or more. The chain couples TRBV12-3 or TRBV12-4 to TRBJ2-2, with a tentative D call TRBD1 (5 bases). The V and J ends lost 0 bases and 7 bases respectively, with 9 bases between them. The CDR3 is made up of 14 amino acids. CDR3 sequence (DNA): TGTGCCAGCAGTTTAGCCAGGGTTGGCGGGGAGCTGTTTTTT. Translated: CASSLARVGGELFF.

The V and J genes are TRBV12-3 or TRBV12-4 and TRBJ1-1, with 8 positions matching TRBD1. After removal of 5 bases from V and 3 bases from J, the junction contained 8 bases not matched to a gene. The CDR3 runs to 15 residues. CDR3 residues: CASSPQTGAHTEAFF. For the CDR3, the DNA is TGTGCCAGCAGTCCCCAGACAGGGGCGCACACTGAAGCTTTCTTT.

This clonotype has more than one count but fewer than ten. The J gene is TRBJ2-7, the V gene TRBV7-9, with D unresolved. Per germline, CDR1 SEHNR and CDR2 FQNEAQ (reference sequence). This CDR3 spans 11 amino acids. Trimming removed 6 bases at V and 5 bases at J, with 8 bases between. The DNA for the CDR3 is TGTGCCAGCAGTATCGGGCACGAGCAGTACTTC. Amino acid sequence: CASSIGHEQYF.

The V call is TRBV4-1, the J call TRBJ2-1; 7 positions agree with TRBD2. The germline CDR1 and CDR2 sequences are MGHRA and YSYEKL. CDR3 length: 13 amino acids. V was pared by 2 bases and J by 10 bases, with 5 bases of the junction left unmatched. The CDR3 spells CASSQILAEEQFF. The CDR3 DNA reads as TGCGCCAGCAGCCAAATCCTAGCGGAAGAGCAGTTCTTC.

The chain uses TRBV12-3 or TRBV12-4 and TRBJ1-2; 7 bases match TRBD1. Trimming took 5 bases from V and 4 from J; bases not matched to a gene: 4. The CDR3 totals 13 residues. The CDR3 loop reads CASSLKGAYGYTF. CDR3 nucleotides: TGTGCCAGCAGTCTTAAGGGGGCCTATGGCTACACCTTC.

The rearrangement joins TRBV6-1 to TRBJ2-1; 8 bases align to TRBD2. Germline V lookup: CDR1 MNHNS, CDR2 SASEGT. The CDR3 is 16 residues long. The V and J ends lost 6 bases and 0 bases, in that order; junction bases with no gene match: 7. Here the CDR3 reads CASRRERESSYNEQFF. The CDR3 DNA reads TGTGCCAGCAGACGAGAGCGGGAGAGCTCCTACAATGAGCAGTTCTTC.

In nucleotides, the CDR3 is TGTGCCAGCAGCAAAAGCCCGACGGTCGGGACTAGCGGGAGAAGATACGAGCAGTACTTC. This sequence encodes CASSKSPTVGTSGRRYEQYF. The chain has TRBV21-1 and TRBJ2-7; the table's D call of TRBD2 was not tested on the DNA. TRBV21-1 constitutes a pseudogene. The CDR3 is 20 amino acids.

The genes are TRBV5-1 and TRBJ2-3; D not resolved. The CDR3 extends over 15 amino acids. The germline CDR1 and CDR2 sequences are SGHRS and YFSETQ. The V and J ends lost 1 base and 1 base respectively, with 10 bases between them. DNA for the CDR3: TGCGCCAGCAGCTTGCGAGGCTATGGCACAGATACGCAGTATTTT. Translating gives CASSLRGYGTDTQYF.